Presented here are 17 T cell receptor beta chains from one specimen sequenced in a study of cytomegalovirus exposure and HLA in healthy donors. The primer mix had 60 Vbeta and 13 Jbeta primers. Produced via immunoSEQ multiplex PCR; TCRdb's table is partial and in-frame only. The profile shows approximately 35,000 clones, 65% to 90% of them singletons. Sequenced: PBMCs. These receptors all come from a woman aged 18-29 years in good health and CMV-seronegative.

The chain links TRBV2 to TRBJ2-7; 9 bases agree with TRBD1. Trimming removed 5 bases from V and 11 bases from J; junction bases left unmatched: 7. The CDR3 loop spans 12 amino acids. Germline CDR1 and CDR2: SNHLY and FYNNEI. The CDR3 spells CASSQDRGRKYF. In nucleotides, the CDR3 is TGTGCCAGCAGTCAGGACAGGGGTAGGAAGTACTTC.

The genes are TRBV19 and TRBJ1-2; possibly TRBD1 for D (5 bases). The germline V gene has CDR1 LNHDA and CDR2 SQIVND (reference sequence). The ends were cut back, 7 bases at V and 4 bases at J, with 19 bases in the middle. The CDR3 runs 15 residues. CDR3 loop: CASTTGAGTLYGYTF. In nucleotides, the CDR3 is TGTGCCAGTACCACCGGGGCGGGGACCCTCTATGGCTACACCTTC. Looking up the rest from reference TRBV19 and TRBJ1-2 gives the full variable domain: DGGITQSPKYLFRKEGQNVTLSCEQNLNHDAMYWYRQDPGQGLRLIYYSQIVNDFQKGDIAEGYSVSREKKESFPLTVTSAQKNPTAFYLCASTTGAGTLYGYTFGSGTRLTVV.

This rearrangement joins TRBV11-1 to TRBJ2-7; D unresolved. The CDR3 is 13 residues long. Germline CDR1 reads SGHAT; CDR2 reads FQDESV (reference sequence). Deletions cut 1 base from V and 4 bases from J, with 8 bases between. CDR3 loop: CASSLGAEYEQYF. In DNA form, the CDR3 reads TGTGCCAGCAGCTTAGGTGCGGAATACGAGCAGTACTTC.

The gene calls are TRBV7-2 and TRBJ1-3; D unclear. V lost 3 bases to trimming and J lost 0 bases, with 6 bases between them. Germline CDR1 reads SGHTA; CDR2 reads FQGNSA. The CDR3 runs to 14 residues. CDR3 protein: CASSLISSGNTIYF. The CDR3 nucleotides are TGTGCCAGCAGCTTGATCAGCTCTGGAAACACCATATATTTT. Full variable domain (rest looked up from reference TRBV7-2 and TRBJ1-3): GAGVSQSPSNKVTEKGKDVELRCDPISGHTALYWYRQSLGQGLEFLIYFQGNSAPDKSGLPSDRFSAERTGGSVSTLTIQRTQQEDSAVYLCASSLISSGNTIYFGEGSWLTVV.

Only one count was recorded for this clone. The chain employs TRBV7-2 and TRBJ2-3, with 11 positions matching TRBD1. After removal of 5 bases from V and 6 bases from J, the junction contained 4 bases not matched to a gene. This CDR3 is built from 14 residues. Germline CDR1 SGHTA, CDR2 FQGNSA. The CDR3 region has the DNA TGTGCCAGCAGCCCGGACAGGGGGCTCGATACGCAGTATTTT. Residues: CASSPDRGLDTQYF.

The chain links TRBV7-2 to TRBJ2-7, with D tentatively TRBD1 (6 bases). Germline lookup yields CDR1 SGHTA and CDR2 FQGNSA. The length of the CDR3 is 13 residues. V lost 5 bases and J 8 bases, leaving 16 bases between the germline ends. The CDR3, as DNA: TGTGCCAGCAGCGAAGGACAGCTTGGCAAGCAGTACTTC. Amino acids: CASSEGQLGKQYF.

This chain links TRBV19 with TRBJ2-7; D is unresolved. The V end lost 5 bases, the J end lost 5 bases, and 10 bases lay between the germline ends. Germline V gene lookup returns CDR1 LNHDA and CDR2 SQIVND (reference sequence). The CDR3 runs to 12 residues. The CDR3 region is CASSLTGNEQYF. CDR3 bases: TGTGCCAGTAGTCTGACGGGTAACGAGCAGTACTTC.

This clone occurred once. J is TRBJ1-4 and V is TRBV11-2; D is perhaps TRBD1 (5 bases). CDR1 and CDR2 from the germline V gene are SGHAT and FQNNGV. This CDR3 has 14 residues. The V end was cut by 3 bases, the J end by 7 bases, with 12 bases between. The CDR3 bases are TGTGCCAGCAGCTTTACTCTGGGGGGTGAAAAACTGTTTTTT. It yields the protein CASSFTLGGEKLFF.

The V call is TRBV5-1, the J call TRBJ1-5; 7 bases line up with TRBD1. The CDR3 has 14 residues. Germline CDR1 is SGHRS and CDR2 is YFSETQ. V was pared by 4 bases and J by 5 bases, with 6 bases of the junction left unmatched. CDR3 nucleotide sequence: TGCGCCAGCAGCCCCGGAGGGGGCTATCAGCCCCAGCATTTT. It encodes CASSPGGGYQPQHF.

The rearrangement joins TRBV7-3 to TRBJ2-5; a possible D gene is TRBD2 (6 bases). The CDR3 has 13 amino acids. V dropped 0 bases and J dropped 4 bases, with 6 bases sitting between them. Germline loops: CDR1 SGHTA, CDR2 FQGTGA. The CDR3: CASSLTAGETQYF. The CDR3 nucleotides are TGTGCCAGCAGCTTAACAGCGGGAGAGACCCAGTACTTC.

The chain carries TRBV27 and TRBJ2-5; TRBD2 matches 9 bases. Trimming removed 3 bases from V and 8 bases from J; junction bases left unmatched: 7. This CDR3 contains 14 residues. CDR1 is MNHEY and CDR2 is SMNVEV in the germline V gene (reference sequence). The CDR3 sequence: CASSFSSGGLTQYF. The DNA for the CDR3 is TGTGCCAGCAGTTTTTCCAGCGGGGGGTTAACCCAGTACTTC.

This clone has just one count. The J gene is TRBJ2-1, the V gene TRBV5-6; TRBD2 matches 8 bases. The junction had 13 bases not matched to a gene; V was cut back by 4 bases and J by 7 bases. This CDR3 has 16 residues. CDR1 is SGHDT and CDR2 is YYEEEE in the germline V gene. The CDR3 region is CASSPNLGLAGNEQFF. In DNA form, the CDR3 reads TGTGCCAGCAGCCCGAACTTAGGACTAGCAGGTAATGAGCAGTTCTTC.

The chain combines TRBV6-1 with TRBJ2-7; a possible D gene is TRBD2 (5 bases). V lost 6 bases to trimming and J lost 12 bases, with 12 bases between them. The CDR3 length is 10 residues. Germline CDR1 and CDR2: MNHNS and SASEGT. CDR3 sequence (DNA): TGTGCCAGCAGGAACGGGATCCTGTACTTC. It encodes CASRNGILYF.

The CDR3, as DNA: TGCGCCAGCAGCCAAGGAGACCAGGGGGCTAATGAAAAACTGTTTTTT. This translates into CASSQGDQGANEKLFF. The chain joins TRBV4-1 to TRBJ1-4; 7 nucleotides agree with TRBD1. The CDR3 consists of 16 residues. The J segment lost 3 bases and the V segment lost 1 base, leaving 5 bases of the junction unmatched. Germline-derived CDR1 and CDR2 are MGHRA and YSYEKL.

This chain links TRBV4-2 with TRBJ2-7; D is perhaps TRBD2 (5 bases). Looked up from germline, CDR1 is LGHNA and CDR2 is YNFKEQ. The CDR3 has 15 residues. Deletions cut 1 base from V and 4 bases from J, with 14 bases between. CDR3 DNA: TGTGCCAGCAGCCAAGGCACTGGAGGACCTTACGAGCAGTACTTC. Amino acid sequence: CASSQGTGGPYEQYF.

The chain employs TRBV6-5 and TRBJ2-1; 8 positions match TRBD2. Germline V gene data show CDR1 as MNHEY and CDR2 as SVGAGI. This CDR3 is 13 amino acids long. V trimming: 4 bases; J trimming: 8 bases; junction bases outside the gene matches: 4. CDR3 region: CASSSGTRDEQFF. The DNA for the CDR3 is TGTGCCAGCAGTTCCGGGACTAGAGATGAGCAGTTCTTC.

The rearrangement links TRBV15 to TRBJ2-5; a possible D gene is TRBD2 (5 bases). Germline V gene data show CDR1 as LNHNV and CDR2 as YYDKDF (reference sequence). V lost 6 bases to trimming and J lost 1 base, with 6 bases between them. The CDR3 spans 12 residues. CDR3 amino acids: CATRGGQETQYF. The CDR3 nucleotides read TGTGCCACCAGAGGAGGCCAAGAGACCCAGTACTTC.